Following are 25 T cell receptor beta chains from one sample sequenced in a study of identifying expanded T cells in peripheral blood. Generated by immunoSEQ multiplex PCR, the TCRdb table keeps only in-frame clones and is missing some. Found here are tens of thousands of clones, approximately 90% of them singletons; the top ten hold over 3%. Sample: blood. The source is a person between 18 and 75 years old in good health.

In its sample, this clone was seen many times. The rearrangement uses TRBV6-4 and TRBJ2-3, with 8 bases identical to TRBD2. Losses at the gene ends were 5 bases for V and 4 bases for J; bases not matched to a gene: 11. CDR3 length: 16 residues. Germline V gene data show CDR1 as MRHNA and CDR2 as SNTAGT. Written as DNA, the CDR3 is TGTGCCAGCAGTCAAGGGACTTTAGCGGGATCAGATACGCAGTATTTT. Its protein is CASSQGTLAGSDTQYF.

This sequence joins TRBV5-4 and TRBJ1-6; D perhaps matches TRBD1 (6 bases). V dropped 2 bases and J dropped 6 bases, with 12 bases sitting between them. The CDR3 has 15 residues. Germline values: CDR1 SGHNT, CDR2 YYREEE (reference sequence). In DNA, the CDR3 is TGTGCCAGCAGCTTTGACAGGCAGAGTAATTCACCCCTCCACTTT. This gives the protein CASSFDRQSNSPLHF.

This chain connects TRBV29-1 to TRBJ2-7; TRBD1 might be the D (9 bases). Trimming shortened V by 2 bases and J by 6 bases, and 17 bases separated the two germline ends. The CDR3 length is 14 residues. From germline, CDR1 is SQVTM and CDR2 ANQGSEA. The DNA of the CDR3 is TGCAGCGTTGAACGGGGGGGACAGGGATCCGAGCAGTACTTC. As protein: CSVERGGQGSEQYF.

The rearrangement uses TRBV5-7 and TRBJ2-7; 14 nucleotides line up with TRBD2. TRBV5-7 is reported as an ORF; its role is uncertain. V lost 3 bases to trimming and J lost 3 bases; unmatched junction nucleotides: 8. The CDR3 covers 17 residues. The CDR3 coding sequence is TGTGCCAGCAGCTCTCACCCGGGACTAGCGGGAGTCTACGAGCAGTACTTC. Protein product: CASSSHPGLAGVYEQYF.

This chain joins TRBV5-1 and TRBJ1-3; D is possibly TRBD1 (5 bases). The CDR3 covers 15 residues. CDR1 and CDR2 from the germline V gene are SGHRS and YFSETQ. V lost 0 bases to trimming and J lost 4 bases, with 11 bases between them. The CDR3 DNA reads TGCGCCAGCAGCTTGGTGCCAGGGCGAGGAAACACCATATATTTT. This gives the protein CASSLVPGRGNTIYF.

The CDR3 here is CASSGRGLGYEQYF. In DNA form, the CDR3 reads TGTGCCAGCAGCGGCAGGGGCCTGGGGTACGAGCAGTACTTC. This chain joins TRBV5-6 and TRBJ2-7; D is possibly TRBD1 (6 bases). V dropped 4 bases and J dropped 4 bases, with 15 bases sitting between them. Germline assignment: CDR1 SGHDT and CDR2 YYEEEE. The CDR3 consists of 14 residues.

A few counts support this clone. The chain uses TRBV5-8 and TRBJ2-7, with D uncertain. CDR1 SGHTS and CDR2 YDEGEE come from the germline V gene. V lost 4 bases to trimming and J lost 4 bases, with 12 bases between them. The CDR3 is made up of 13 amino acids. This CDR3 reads CASSHRTAYEQYF. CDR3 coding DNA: TGTGCCAGCAGCCATCGGACCGCTTACGAGCAGTACTTC.

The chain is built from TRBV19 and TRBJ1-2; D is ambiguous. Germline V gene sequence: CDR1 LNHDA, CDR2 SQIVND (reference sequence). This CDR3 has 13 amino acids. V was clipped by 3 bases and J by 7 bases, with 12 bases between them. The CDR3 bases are TGTGCCAGTAGTATTGGGAGCAACGGTGGCTACACCTTC. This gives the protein CASSIGSNGGYTF. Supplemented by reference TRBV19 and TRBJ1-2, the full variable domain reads DGGITQSPKYLFRKEGQNVTLSCEQNLNHDAMYWYRQDPGQGLRLIYYSQIVNDFQKGDIAEGYSVSREKKESFPLTVTSAQKNPTAFYLCASSIGSNGGYTFGSGTRLTVV.

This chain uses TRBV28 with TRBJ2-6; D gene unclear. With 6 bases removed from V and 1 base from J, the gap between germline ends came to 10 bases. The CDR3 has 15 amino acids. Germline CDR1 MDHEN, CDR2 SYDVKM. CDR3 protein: CASSPDLSGANVLTF. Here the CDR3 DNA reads TGTGCCAGCAGCCCTGATCTTTCTGGGGCCAACGTCCTGACTTTC.

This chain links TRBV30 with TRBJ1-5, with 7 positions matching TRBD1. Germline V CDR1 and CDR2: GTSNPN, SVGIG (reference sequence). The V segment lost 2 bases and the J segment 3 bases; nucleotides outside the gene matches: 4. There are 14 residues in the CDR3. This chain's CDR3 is CAWSPGQLNQPQHF. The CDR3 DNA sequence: TGTGCCTGGAGTCCGGGACAGCTCAATCAGCCCCAGCATTTT.

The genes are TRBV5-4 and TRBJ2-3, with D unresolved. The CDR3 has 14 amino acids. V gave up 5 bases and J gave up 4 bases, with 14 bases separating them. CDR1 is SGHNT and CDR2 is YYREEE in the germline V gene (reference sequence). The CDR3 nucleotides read TGTGCCAGCAGTCCCGAAGCGAGAGCAGATACGCAGTATTTT. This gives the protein CASSPEARADTQYF. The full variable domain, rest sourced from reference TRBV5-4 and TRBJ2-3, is ETGVTQSPTHLIKTRGQQVTLRCSSQSGHNTVSWYQQALGQGPQFIFQYYREEENGRGNFPPRFSGLQFPNYSSELNVNALELDDSALYLCASSPEARADTQYFGPGTRLTVL.

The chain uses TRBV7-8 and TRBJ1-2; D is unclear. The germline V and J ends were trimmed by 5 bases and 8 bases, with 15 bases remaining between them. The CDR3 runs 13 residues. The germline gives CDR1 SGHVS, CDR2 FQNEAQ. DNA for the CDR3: TGTGCCAGCAGCCAGGACCGGTTAGGAGGCTACACCTTC. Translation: CASSQDRLGGYTF.

For the CDR3, the DNA is TGCGCCAGCAGCTTGGTCCCAACAATGGGCACAGATACGCAGTATTTT. The encoded protein is CASSLVPTMGTDTQYF. This rearrangement joins TRBV5-1 to TRBJ2-3; unclear D gene. Trimming took 0 bases from V and 1 from J, leaving 12 bases between them. CDR3 length: 16 residues. CDR1 is SGHRS, CDR2 YFSETQ, per germline. The complete variable domain, with remaining parts taken from reference TRBV5-1 and TRBJ2-3, reads KAGVTQTPRYLIKTRGQQVTLSCSPISGHRSVSWYQQTPGQGLQFLFEYFSETQRNKGNFPGRFSGRQFSNSRSEMNVSTLELGDSALYLCASSLVPTMGTDTQYFGPGTRLTVL.

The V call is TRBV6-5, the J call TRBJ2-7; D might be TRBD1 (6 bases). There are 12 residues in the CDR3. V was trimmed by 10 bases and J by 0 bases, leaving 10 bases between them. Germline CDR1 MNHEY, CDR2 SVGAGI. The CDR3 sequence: CATTGSSYEQYF. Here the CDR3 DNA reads TGTGCCACGACAGGCAGCTCCTACGAGCAGTACTTC.

In nucleotides, the CDR3 is TGTGCCAGGGGGACAGGGACCGGGGAGCTGTTTTTT. Amino acids: CARGTGTGELFF. The rearrangement uses TRBV19 and TRBJ2-2; 9 positions match TRBD1. The CDR3 covers 12 residues. J gave up 5 bases and V 9 bases, and 1 base lay outside the gene matches. Germline values: CDR1 LNHDA, CDR2 SQIVND (reference sequence).

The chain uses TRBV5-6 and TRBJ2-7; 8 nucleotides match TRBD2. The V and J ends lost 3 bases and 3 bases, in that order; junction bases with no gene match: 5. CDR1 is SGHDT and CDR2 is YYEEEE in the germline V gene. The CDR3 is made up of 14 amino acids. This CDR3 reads CASSWTSSSYEQYF. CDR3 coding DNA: TGTGCCAGCAGCTGGACTAGCTCCAGCTACGAGCAGTACTTC.

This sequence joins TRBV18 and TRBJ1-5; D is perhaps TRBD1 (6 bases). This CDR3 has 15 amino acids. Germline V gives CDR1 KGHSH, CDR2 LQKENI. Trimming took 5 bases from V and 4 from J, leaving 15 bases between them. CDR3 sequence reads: CASSTSQQGNQPQHF. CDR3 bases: TGTGCCAGCTCAACAAGCCAACAGGGAAATCAGCCCCAGCATTTT. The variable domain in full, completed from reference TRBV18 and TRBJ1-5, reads NAGVMQNPRHLVRRRGQEARLRCSPMKGHSHVYWYRQLPEEGLKFMVYLQKENIIDESGMPKERFSAEFPKEGPSILRIQQVVRGDSAAYFCASSTSQQGNQPQHFGDGTRLSIL.

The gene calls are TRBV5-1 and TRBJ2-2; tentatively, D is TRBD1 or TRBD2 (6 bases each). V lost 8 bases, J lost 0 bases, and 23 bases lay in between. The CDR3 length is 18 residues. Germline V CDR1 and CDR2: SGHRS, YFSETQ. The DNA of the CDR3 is TGCGCCAGTTGTGAGACGCTATTTGGGGGGCCGAACACCGGGGAGCTGTTTTTT. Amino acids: CASCETLFGGPNTGELFF. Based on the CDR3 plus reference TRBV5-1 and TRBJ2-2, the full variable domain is KAGVTQTPRYLIKTRGQQVTLSCSPISGHRSVSWYQQTPGQGLQFLFEYFSETQRNKGNFPGRFSGRQFSNSRSEMNVSTLELGDSALYLCASCETLFGGPNTGELFFGEGSRLTVL.

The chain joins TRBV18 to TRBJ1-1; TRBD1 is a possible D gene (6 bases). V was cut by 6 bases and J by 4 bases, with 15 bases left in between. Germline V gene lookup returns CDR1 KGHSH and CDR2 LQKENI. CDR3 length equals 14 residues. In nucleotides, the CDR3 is TGTGCCAGCTCCTTCTCACAGGGTGGCACTGAAGCTTTCTTT. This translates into CASSFSQGGTEAFF.

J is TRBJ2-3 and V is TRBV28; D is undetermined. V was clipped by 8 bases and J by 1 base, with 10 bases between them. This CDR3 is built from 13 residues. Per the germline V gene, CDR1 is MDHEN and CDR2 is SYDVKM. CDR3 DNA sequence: TGTGCCAGCCGTGAGGAGCGCACAGATACGCAGTATTTT. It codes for CASREERTDTQYF.

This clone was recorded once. Written as DNA, the CDR3 is TGTGCCAGCAGCCAAGTGGGGGCCGAACCTGAAAAACTGTTTTTT. As protein: CASSQVGAEPEKLFF. This chain joins TRBV4-2 and TRBJ1-4; D may be TRBD1 (6 bases). V gave up 1 base and J gave up 7 bases, with 13 bases separating them. The CDR3 runs to 15 residues. Germline V lookup: CDR1 LGHNA, CDR2 YNFKEQ.

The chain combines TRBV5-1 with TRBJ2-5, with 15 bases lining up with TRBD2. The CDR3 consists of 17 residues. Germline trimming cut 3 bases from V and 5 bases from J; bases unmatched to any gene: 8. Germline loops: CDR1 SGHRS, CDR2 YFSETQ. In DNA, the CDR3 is TGCGCCAGCAGCTGGGGACTAGCGGGAGGTTTGGGGGAGACCCAGTACTTC. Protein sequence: CASSWGLAGGLGETQYF. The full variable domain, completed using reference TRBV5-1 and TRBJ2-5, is KAGVTQTPRYLIKTRGQQVTLSCSPISGHRSVSWYQQTPGQGLQFLFEYFSETQRNKGNFPGRFSGRQFSNSRSEMNVSTLELGDSALYLCASSWGLAGGLGETQYFGPGTRLLVL.

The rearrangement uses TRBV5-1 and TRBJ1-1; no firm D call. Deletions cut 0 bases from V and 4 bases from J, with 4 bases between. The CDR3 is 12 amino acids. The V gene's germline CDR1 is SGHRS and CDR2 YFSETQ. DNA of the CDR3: TGCGCCAGCAGCTTGGACGGCACTGAAGCTTTCTTT. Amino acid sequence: CASSLDGTEAFF.

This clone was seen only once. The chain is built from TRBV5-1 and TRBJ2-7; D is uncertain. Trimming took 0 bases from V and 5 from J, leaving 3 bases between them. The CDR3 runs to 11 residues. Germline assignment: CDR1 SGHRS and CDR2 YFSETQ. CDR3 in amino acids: CASSLGHEQYF. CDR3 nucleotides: TGCGCCAGCAGCTTGGGGCACGAGCAGTACTTC.

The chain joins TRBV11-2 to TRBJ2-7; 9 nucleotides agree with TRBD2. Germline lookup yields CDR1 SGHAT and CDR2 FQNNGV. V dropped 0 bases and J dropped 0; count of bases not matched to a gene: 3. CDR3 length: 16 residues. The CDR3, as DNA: TGTGCCAGCAGCTTAGAGGGGACTAGCCTCTCCTACGAGCAGTACTTC. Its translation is CASSLEGTSLSYEQYF.